This T cell receptor beta chain emerged from a study of regulatory T cells in long-lasting Graves disease. Overall study findings and caveats: Persistent patients shared more public clonotypes (about 2,800) than newly diagnosed patients (around 1,000).

V lost 3 bases to trimming and J lost 0 bases, with 9 bases between them. The CDR3 spans 14 residues. CDR1 and CDR2 (germline): SGHKS, YYEKEE (reference sequence). The time point is: newly diagnosed GD, antithyroid drugs for less than 3 months. Generation of the TCR library employed RNA extracted from PBMCs. Staff drew around 10 milliliters of peripheral blood into EDTA tubes. This clonotype was seen repeatedly, ten times or more. What it recognizes is unknown. TCR beta libraries were built with iRepertoire HTBI primers and Arm-PCR of CDR3 regions. TCRdb recomputed calls from the multiplex PCR reads with MiXCR, one row per CDR3 protein. The profile shows around 400,000 distinct CDR3 sequences, approximately 12% of them singletons. Separately, the same data were catalogued under a study of T cells in Graves' hyperthyroidism and ophthalmopathy. That publication notes: Patients were excluded for uncontrolled infection, other autoimmune disease, pregnancy or lactation. Carried out on the TCR CDR3, a first-round RT-PCR used the HTBI primer set.

This sequence joins TRBV5-5 and TRBJ1-1; D unresolved. The TCR originated in a woman aged 18-29 years with Graves disease. Sequencing used peripheral blood mononuclear cells (PBMCs), obtained at new diagnosis, from a patient treated with antithyroid drugs. The CDR3: CASSSSPLNTEAFF. The CDR3 region has the DNA TGTGCCAGCAGCTCATCCCCCCTGAACACTGAAGCTTTCTTT.